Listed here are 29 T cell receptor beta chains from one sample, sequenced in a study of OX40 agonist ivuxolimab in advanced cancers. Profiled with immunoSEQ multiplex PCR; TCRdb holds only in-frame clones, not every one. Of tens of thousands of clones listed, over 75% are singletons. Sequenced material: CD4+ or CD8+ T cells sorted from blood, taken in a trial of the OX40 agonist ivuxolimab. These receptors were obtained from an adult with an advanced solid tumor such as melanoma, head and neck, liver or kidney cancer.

The CDR3, as DNA: TGCAGCGTTACAGGGTTTGGAATAGGCACTGAAGCTTTCTTT. It is translated as CSVTGFGIGTEAFF. The chain uses TRBV29-1 and TRBJ1-1, with a weak D call TRBD1 (6 bases). The V and J ends lost 5 bases and 4 bases respectively, with 17 bases between them. There are 14 residues in the CDR3. Germline-derived CDR1 and CDR2 are SQVTM and ANQGSEA.

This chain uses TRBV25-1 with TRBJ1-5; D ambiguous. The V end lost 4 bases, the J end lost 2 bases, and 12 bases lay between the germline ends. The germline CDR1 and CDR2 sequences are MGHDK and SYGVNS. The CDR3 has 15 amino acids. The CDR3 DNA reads TGTGCCAGCAGTGGACTCGGACGGGGCAATCAGCCCCAGCATTTT. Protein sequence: CASSGLGRGNQPQHF.

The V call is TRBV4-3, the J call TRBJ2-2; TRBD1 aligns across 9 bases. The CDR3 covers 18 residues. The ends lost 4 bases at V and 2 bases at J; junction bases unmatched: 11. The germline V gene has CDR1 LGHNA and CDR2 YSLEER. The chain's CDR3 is CASSPGTGRGSNTGELFF. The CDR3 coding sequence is TGCGCCAGCAGCCCCGGGACAGGGAGAGGGTCAAACACCGGGGAGCTGTTTTTT.

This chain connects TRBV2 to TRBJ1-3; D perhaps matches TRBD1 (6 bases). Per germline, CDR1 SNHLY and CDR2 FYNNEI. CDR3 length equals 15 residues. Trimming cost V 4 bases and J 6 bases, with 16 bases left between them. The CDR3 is CASSGTVSPPNTIYF. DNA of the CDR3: TGTGCCAGCAGTGGGACAGTTTCGCCCCCAAACACCATATATTTT.

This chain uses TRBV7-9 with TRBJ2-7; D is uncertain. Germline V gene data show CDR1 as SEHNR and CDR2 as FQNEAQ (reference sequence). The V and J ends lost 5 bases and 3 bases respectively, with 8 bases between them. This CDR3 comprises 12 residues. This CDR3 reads CASSPHFYEQYF. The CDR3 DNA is TGTGCCAGCAGCCCCCACTTCTACGAGCAGTACTTC.

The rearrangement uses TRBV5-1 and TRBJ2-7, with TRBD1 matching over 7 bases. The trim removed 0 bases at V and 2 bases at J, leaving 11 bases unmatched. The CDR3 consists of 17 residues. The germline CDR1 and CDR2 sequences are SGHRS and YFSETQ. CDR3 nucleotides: TGCGCCAGCAGCTTGGTATTCGCGACAGGGCCCACCTACGAGCAGTACTTC. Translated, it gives CASSLVFATGPTYEQYF.

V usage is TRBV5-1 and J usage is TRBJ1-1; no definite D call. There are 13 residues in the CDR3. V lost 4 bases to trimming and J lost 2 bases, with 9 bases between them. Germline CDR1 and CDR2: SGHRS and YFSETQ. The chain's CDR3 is CASSVEPNTEAFF. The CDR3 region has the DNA TGCGCCAGCAGCGTGGAGCCTAACACTGAAGCTTTCTTT.

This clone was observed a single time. The CDR3 is CASSPGLFDTQYF. The CDR3 DNA reads as TGTGCCAGCAGCCCGGGACTTTTCGATACGCAGTATTTT. This rearrangement joins TRBV11-1 to TRBJ2-3, with D possibly matching TRBD2 (6 bases). CDR1 and CDR2 from the germline V gene are SGHAT and FQDESV (reference sequence). The CDR3 runs 13 residues. V lost 5 bases to trimming and J lost 6 bases, with 12 bases between them.

This chain's CDR3 is CASRLLAGVTDTQYF. CDR3 DNA: TGTGCCAGCAGACTCCTAGCGGGGGTCACAGATACGCAGTATTTT. The chain couples TRBV2 to TRBJ2-3; 10 positions match TRBD2. V lost 6 bases and J lost 2; bases outside the gene matches: 5. This CDR3 comprises 15 residues. Germline assignment: CDR1 SNHLY and CDR2 FYNNEI.

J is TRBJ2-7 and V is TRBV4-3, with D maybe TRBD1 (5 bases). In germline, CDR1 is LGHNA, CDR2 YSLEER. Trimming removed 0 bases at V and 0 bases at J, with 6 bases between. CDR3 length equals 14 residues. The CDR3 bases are TGCGCCAGCAGCCAAGAGACAGACTCCTACGAGCAGTACTTC. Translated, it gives CASSQETDSYEQYF.

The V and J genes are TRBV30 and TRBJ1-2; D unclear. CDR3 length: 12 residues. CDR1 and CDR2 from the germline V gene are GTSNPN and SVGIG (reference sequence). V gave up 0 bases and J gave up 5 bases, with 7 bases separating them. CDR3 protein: CAWSVWAYGYTF. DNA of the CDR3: TGTGCCTGGAGTGTGTGGGCATATGGCTACACCTTC.

DNA for the CDR3: TGTGCCAGCAGCAGACTAGCGGGAGATCGGTACGAGCAGTACTTC. This gives the protein CASSRLAGDRYEQYF. The rearrangement uses TRBV7-9 and TRBJ2-7; 12 bases match TRBD2. The length of the CDR3 is 15 residues. V trimming: 5 bases; J trimming: 4 bases; junction bases outside the gene matches: 6. Germline V gives CDR1 SEHNR, CDR2 FQNEAQ (reference sequence).

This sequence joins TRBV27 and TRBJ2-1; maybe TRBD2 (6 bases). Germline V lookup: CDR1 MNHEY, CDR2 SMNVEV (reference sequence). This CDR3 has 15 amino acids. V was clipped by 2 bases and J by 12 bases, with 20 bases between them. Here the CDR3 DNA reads TGTGCCAGCAGTTTAGTGGCGGGGAATAGGGTGAGGCAGTTCTTC. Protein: CASSLVAGNRVRQFF.

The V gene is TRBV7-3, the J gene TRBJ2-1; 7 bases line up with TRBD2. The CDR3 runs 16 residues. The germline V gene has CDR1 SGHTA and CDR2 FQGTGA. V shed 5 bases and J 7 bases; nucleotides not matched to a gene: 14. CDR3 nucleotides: TGTGCCAGCAGCCCGACGGGGGGATCACCCCCTAATGAGCAGTTCTTC. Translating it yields CASSPTGGSPPNEQFF.

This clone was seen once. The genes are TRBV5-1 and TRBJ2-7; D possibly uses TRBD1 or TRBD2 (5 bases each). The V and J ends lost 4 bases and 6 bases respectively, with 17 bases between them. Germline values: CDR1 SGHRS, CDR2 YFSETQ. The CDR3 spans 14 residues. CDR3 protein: CASSRGPTRAEQYF. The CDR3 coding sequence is TGCGCCAGCAGCCGGGGACCCACTCGGGCCGAGCAGTACTTC.

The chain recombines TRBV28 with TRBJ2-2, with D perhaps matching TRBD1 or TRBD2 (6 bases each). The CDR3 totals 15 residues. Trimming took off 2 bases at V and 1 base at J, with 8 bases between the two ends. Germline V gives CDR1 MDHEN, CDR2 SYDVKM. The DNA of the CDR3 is TGTGCCAGCAGTTTAGGGGGGCTGAACACCGGGGAGCTGTTTTTT. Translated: CASSLGGLNTGELFF.

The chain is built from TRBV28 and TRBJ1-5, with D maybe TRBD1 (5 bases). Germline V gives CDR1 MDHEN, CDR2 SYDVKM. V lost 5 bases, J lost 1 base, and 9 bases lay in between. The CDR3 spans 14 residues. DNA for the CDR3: TGTGCCAGCAGTCTCGGGGACAGCAATCAGCCCCAGCATTTT. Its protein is CASSLGDSNQPQHF.

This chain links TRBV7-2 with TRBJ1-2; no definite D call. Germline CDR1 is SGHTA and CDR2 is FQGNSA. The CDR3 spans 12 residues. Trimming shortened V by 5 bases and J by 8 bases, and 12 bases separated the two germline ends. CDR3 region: CASSPGGWGYTF. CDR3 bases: TGTGCCAGCAGCCCGGGCGGGTGGGGCTACACCTTC.

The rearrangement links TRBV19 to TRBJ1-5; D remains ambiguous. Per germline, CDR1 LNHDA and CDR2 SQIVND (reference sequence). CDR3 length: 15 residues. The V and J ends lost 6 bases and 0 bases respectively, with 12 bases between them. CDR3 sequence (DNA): TGTGCCAGTAGCCGTTTCTACCATAGCAATCAGCCCCAGCATTTT. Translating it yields CASSRFYHSNQPQHF.

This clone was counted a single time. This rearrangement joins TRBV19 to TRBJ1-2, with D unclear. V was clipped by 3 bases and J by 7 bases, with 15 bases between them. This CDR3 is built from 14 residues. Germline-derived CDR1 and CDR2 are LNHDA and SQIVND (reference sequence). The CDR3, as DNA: TGTGCCAGTAGTATTAGCTCGGGCCCCGGTGGCTACACCTTC. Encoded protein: CASSISSGPGGYTF.

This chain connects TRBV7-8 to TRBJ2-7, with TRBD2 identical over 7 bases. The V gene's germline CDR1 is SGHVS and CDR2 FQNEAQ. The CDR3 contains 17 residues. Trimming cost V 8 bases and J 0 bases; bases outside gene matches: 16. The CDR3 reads CASLRLAVPLSSYEQYF. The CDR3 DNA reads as TGTGCCAGCCTACGGCTAGCGGTCCCCTTGAGCTCCTACGAGCAGTACTTC.

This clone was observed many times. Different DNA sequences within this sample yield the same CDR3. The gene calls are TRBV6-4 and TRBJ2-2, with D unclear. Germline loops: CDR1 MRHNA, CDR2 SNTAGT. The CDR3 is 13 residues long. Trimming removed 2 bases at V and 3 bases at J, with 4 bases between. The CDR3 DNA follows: TGTGCCAGCAGTGACAGGGACACCGGGGAGCTGTTTTTT. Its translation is CASSDRDTGELFF.

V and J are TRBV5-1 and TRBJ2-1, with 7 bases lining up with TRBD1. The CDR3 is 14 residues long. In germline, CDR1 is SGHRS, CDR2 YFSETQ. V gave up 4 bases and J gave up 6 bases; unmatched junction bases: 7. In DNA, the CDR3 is TGCGCCAGCAGCCCCGGACAGGCAGTCAATGAGCAGTTCTTC. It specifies CASSPGQAVNEQFF.

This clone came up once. The CDR3 loop reads CASSLERGDRGDGYTF. The CDR3 DNA sequence: TGCGCCAGCAGCTTGGAGCGTGGGGACAGGGGAGATGGCTACACCTTC. This rearrangement joins TRBV5-1 to TRBJ1-2, with TRBD1 matching over 10 bases. The CDR3 consists of 16 residues. V lost 0 bases, J lost 6 bases, and 8 bases stayed unmatched. Germline V gives CDR1 SGHRS, CDR2 YFSETQ.

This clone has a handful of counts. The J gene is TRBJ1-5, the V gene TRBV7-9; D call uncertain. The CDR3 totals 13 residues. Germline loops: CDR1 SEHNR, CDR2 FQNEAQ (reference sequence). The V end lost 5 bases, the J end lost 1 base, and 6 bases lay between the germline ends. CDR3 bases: TGTGCCAGCAGCCCCGGAAGCAATCAGCCCCAGCATTTT. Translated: CASSPGSNQPQHF.

The CDR3 region is CSVSGNMNTEAFF. The DNA for the CDR3 is TGCAGCGTTTCTGGGAACATGAACACTGAAGCTTTCTTT. This rearrangement joins TRBV29-1 to TRBJ1-1, with no clear D. Germline V lookup: CDR1 SQVTM, CDR2 ANQGSEA. The V end was cut by 5 bases, the J end by 0 bases, with 10 bases between. The CDR3 extends over 13 amino acids.

This chain's CDR3 is CASQERDSSYNSPLHF. In nucleotides, the CDR3 is TGTGCCTCCCAGGAGCGGGACAGCTCCTATAATTCACCCCTCCACTTT. V gene TRBV30 combines with J gene TRBJ1-6, with 7 bases matching TRBD1. This CDR3 region has 16 residues. In germline, CDR1 is GTSNPN, CDR2 SVGIG (reference sequence). Trimming took 7 bases from V and 0 from J; bases not matched to a gene: 9.

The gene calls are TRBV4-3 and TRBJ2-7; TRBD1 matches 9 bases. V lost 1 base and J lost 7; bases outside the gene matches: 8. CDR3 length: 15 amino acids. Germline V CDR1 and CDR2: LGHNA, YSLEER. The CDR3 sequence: CASSQVLTGGEEQYF. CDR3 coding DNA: TGCGCCAGCAGCCAAGTATTAACAGGGGGCGAAGAGCAGTACTTC.

CDR3 coding DNA: TGTGCCAGCAGTTACTCTAACAGGGGTCCTGGAAACACCATATATTTT. Its translation: CASSYSNRGPGNTIYF. V usage is TRBV6-5 and J usage is TRBJ1-3, with 7 bases aligning to TRBD1. The CDR3 runs to 16 residues. Trimming at V came to 0 bases and at J to 2 bases, leaving 4 bases not matched to a gene. Germline V CDR1 and CDR2: MNHEY, SVGAGI.